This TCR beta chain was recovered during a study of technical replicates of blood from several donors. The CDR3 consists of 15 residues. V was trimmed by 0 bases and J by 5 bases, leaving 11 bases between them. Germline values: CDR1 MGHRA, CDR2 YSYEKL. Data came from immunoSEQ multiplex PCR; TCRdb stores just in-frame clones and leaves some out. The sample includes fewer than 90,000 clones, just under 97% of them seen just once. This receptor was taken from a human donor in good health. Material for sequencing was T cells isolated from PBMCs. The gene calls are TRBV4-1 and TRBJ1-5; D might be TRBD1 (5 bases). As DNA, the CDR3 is TGCGCCAGCAGCCAAGATATCTTAGGGGATCAGCCCCAGCATTTT. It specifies CASSQDILGDQPQHF.